The present TCR beta chain was sequenced within a study of metastatic and nonmetastatic thyroid tumors. Study-wide context: The authors compared repertoires across blood and tumor or nodule tissue from malignant and benign thyroid patients. Study-wide findings and caveats: Relative to benign nodules, malignant thyroid tumors were reportedly characterized by significantly elevated TCR beta diversity in blood and tumor.

This clone was counted ten times or more. What it recognizes is unknown. In the original analysis: The study's classifier, a distant-metastasis tool for papillary thyroid cancer, was built using CDR3 differences across clinicopathological groups. With MiXCR, TCRdb reprocessed the PCR reads. These V and J calls derive from TCRdb rather than the authors' analysis. The sample consists of some 33,000 clones, 17% of them appearing once. Among the patients, none had received any treatment before thyroid surgery. CDR1 and CDR2 from the germline V gene are SGHTA and FQGNSA. This CDR3 contains 13 residues. The V gene lost 7 bases and the J gene lost 0 bases, with 10 bases spanning the gap.

Sequences were obtained from blood. This rearrangement joins TRBV7-2 to TRBJ2-7; unclear D gene. This TCR was sampled from a female donor with papillary thyroid cancer or a benign thyroid nodule (not recorded which). Some clones in this sample may be carry-over from other donors' samples. The CDR3 sequence is CASKQAPSYEQYF. CDR3 in DNA: TGTGCCAGCAAACAAGCCCCCTCCTACGAGCAGTACTTC. The full variable domain, with the rest looked up from reference TRBV7-2 and TRBJ2-7, is GAGVSQSPSNKVTEKGKDVELRCDPISGHTALYWYRQSLGQGLEFLIYFQGNSAPDKSGLPSDRFSAERTGGSVSTLTIQRTQQEDSAVYLCASKQAPSYEQYFGPGTRLTVT.